This T cell receptor (beta chain) was retrieved from a study of CD8 T cells in Susac syndrome. This clonotype was picked up one time. The sequenced target, TCR beta, came from blood CD8+ and CD4+ T cells. TEMRA cells were enriched by FACS, while CD8+ and CD4+ T cells were obtained through a negative isolation that was performed magnetically. An amount of RNA that ranged from roughly 0.45 to 1 ug was reverse transcribed with random hexamers. It was immunoSEQ multiplex PCR that amplified TCR beta CDR3 across 54 Vbeta and 13 Jbeta. TCRdb used MiXCR to reprocess the immunoSEQ multiplex PCR reads, holding one entry per CDR3 protein. The sample shows 200,000 or so distinct CDR3 sequences, roughly 92% of them seen only once. There are 16 residues in the CDR3. Trimming removed 2 bases from V and 1 base from J, with 11 bases in between. The germline V gene encodes CDR1 SEHNR and CDR2 FQNEAQ (reference sequence).

The sequenced sample was CD8+ T cells from PBMCs. The chain combines TRBV7-9 with TRBJ2-2; D may be TRBD1 (5 bases). This TCR derives from a human donor with multiple sclerosis. The CDR3 bases are TGTGCCAGCAGCTTAATAGGGGATCGGAACACCGGGGAGCTGTTTTTT. Amino acids: CASSLIGDRNTGELFF.